A selection of T cell receptor beta chains follows, all from one sample in a study of control samples from healthy donors and cancer patients. Data came from immunoSEQ multiplex PCR; TCRdb stores just in-frame clones and leaves some out. The table lists 170,000 or so clones, around 90% of them singletons. Sequenced input: blood. The receptors shown here come from a woman in her fifties or sixties in good health. CDR3s include the opening cysteine and the closing phenylalanine or tryptophan. Each record gives: V gene, CDR3 protein.

TRBV11-2 CASSLDQGARDTQYF
TRBV7-2 CASSFRDRNEKLFF
TRBV6-1 CASSEGTSGSAASGEQYF
TRBV6-5 CASSSPMGGETQYF
TRBV18 CASSPDSTTGTDTQYF
TRBV6-1 CASSESGVGEQFF
TRBV29-1 CSVETGPETQYF
TRBV28 CASSFEGQPQHF
TRBV7-8 CASSPDRRRTGELFF
TRBV20-1 CSAEGQYGYTF
TRBV7-2 CASSFSSNGPDTQYF
TRBV7-2 CASSLAAGVAETQYF
TRBV11-3 CASSPGRGAEAFF
TRBV5-8 CASSSSGRSVDEQFF
TRBV28 CASSSGGLGYTF
TRBV24-1 CATSDPRDIHTQYF
TRBV2 CASTEDARGTGELFF
TRBV28 CASHSGNSYNEQFF
TRBV20-1 CSAPGLYEQYF
TRBV25-1 CASNQGPIHNSPLHF
TRBV5-1 CASSLEGLGNTIYF
TRBV11-2 CASSSLAGGFLSYNEQFF
TRBV11-2 CASSLQGGNQPQHF
TRBV27 CASSFPGQNEKLFF
TRBV2 CASSEWGPAGQRSPLHF
TRBV6-5 CASSSTGSGYTF
TRBV6-4 CASAPRLGETQYF
TRBV7-3 CASSSPGSGTQFF
TRBV28 CASSRTGQGVQETQYF
TRBV28 CASSSGQALYTF
TRBV7-9 CASSLAGGPGLEYGYTF
TRBV2 CASSALLSRGANEQFF
TRBV7-2 CASSLWTSGGNGNIQYF
TRBV3-1/TRBV3-2 CASSPRQGSEQFF
TRBV3-1/TRBV3-2 CASSLRTGGVVWGTQYF
TRBV7-2 CASSLYRDRFTGGTTEQYF
TRBV27 CASSLFSRGKLFF
TRBV6-2/TRBV6-3 CASSITGGANQPQHF
TRBV5-6 CASSLPSGGRDTQYF
TRBV27 CASSQQRGLGDEQFF